A single sample gave rise to the 2 T cell receptor beta chains below, sequenced in a study of molecular identifiers for immune sequencing clone quantification. TCRdb itself ran the PCR reads through MiXCR, one entry per CDR3 protein. Among about 97,000 distinct CDR3 sequences, 24% were seen once, and the ten largest hold roughly 1%. The sequencing sample was made of naive CD8+ T cells from blood, with Jurkat cell RNA spiked in. Documented subset: FACS-sorted CD8+CD4-CCR7+CD45RA+ naive T cells. All receptors derive from a human donor in good health. Some libraries in this study had Jurkat cell RNA spiked in.

This clonotype was seen more than once but under ten times. The genes are TRBV19 and TRBJ2-1, with no clear D. The CDR3 sequence is 14 residues long. The germline V gene encodes CDR1 LNHDA and CDR2 SQIVND (reference sequence). The V gene lost 3 bases and the J gene lost 4 bases, with 10 bases spanning the gap. The CDR3: CASSMKGPYNEQFF. In nucleotides, the CDR3 is TGTGCCAGTAGTATGAAAGGACCTTACAATGAGCAGTTCTTC. Using reference TRBV19 and TRBJ2-1 for the parts outside the CDR3, the full variable domain is DGGITQSPKYLFRKEGQNVTLSCEQNLNHDAMYWYRQDPGQGLRLIYYSQIVNDFQKGDIAEGYSVSREKKESFPLTVTSAQKNPTAFYLCASSMKGPYNEQFFGPGTRLTVL.

This clonotype occurred a few times. The CDR3 here is CASSYGGNGELFF. CDR3 sequence (DNA): TGTGCCAGCAGTTACGGGGGGAACGGGGAGCTGTTTTTT. This chain joins TRBV6-2 or TRBV6-3 and TRBJ2-2; a possible D gene is TRBD2 (6 bases). The CDR3 totals 13 residues. V was clipped by 2 bases and J by 7 bases, with 8 bases between them. CDR1 is MNHEY, CDR2 SVGEGT, per germline.